Presented here are 11 T cell receptor beta chains from one specimen sequenced in a study of CD8+ T cells in alopecia areata. Isolated RNA was reverse transcribed into cDNA used as the sequencing template. Data came from immunoSEQ multiplex PCR; TCRdb stores just in-frame clones and leaves some out. The sample comprises around 120,000 clones, 45% to 50% of which are singletons, and over 9.5% rests with the top ten. The source material was NKG2D-low CD8+ T cells sorted from blood. Receptors were obtained from a human donor with alopecia areata.

V and J are TRBV29-1 and TRBJ1-2; D is possibly TRBD1 (6 bases). Trimming took off 7 bases at V and 1 base at J, with 16 bases between the two ends. Germline V lookup: CDR1 SQVTM, CDR2 ANQGSEA. This CDR3 region has 14 residues. CDR3 amino acids: CSALGGDLNYGYTF. As DNA, the CDR3 is TGCAGCGCCCTAGGGGGGGACCTTAACTATGGCTACACCTTC.

This clone was counted between two and nine times. CDR3 coding DNA: TGTGCCAGCAGCCCAGAGGACAGTAGCAATCAGCCCCAGCATTTT. Protein sequence: CASSPEDSSNQPQHF. The chain joins TRBV7-8 to TRBJ1-5; TRBD1 might be the D (6 bases). Trimming took 5 bases from V and 0 from J, leaving 11 bases between them. Germline values: CDR1 SGHVS, CDR2 FQNEAQ. The CDR3 loop spans 15 amino acids.

The V and J genes are TRBV2 and TRBJ1-2; the D gene is possibly TRBD1 (5 bases). Germline V gene data show CDR1 as SNHLY and CDR2 as FYNNEI. CDR3 length equals 14 residues. V gave up 0 bases and J gave up 4 bases, with 9 bases separating them. The CDR3 DNA reads TGTGCCAGCAGTGAAGCGCTTCAGGGCTATGGCTACACCTTC. As protein: CASSEALQGYGYTF.

The chain has TRBV5-4 and TRBJ2-5; 16 nucleotides line up with TRBD2. Trimming removed 3 bases from V and 5 bases from J; junction bases left unmatched: 7. Germline values: CDR1 SGHNT, CDR2 YYREEE (reference sequence). The CDR3 contains 17 residues. CDR3 DNA sequence: TGTGCCAGCAGCTCCCCGGGACTAGCGGGGGGGCCGGAGACCCAGTACTTC. Translation gives CASSSPGLAGGPETQYF. Combining the CDR3 with reference TRBV5-4 and TRBJ2-5 gives the whole variable domain ETGVTQSPTHLIKTRGQQVTLRCSSQSGHNTVSWYQQALGQGPQFIFQYYREEENGRGNFPPRFSGLQFPNYSSELNVNALELDDSALYLCASSSPGLAGGPETQYFGPGTRLLVL.

This clone was detected only a few times. V and J are TRBV13 and TRBJ2-1, with 10 bases that match TRBD2. CDR3 size: 15 residues. Trimming removed 4 bases from V and 3 bases from J; junction bases left unmatched: 3. From germline, CDR1 is PRHDT and CDR2 FYEKMQ (reference sequence). CDR3 residues: CASSSRTSGYNEQFF. The CDR3 DNA follows: TGTGCCAGCAGCTCCCGGACTAGCGGCTACAATGAGCAGTTCTTC. The whole variable domain, remainder taken from reference TRBV13 and TRBJ2-1, is AAGVIQSPRHLIKEKRETATLKCYPIPRHDTVYWYQQGPGQDPQFLISFYEKMQSDKGSIPDRFSAQQFSDYHSELNMSSLELGDSALYFCASSSRTSGYNEQFFGPGTRLTVL.

The chain employs TRBV4-1 and TRBJ1-1; D gene ambiguous. V was clipped by 3 bases and J by 0 bases, with 14 bases between them. Germline CDR1 and CDR2: MGHRA and YSYEKL. The CDR3 has 16 residues. The CDR3, as DNA: TGCGCCAGCAGCCATGCAGTTGGCCTGGTGAACACTGAAGCTTTCTTT. Its translation: CASSHAVGLVNTEAFF.

Points on this clone: One end of the junction fails to match germline, which may point to a read error. This chain joins TRBV19 and TRBJ2-4; 7 bases line up with TRBD1. CDR3 size: 11 residues. Germline CDR1 reads LNHDA; CDR2 reads SQIVND (reference sequence). Here the CDR3 reads CASRLGGLWDF. The CDR3 region has the DNA TGTGCCAGTAGGTTAGGGGGCCTATGGGACTTC.

The chain recombines TRBV29-1 with TRBJ2-7; possible D gene TRBD1, 5 bases. The CDR3 contains 14 residues. The germline V gene encodes CDR1 SQVTM and CDR2 ANQGSEA. V was clipped by 0 bases and J by 6 bases, with 15 bases between them. Here the CDR3 reads CSVEDPLRVSEQYF. In DNA form, the CDR3 reads TGCAGCGTTGAAGATCCTCTCAGGGTGAGCGAGCAGTACTTC.

The genes are TRBV7-9 and TRBJ2-7, with a weak D call TRBD2 (5 bases). This CDR3 has 13 amino acids. From germline, CDR1 is SEHNR and CDR2 FQNEAQ (reference sequence). Trimming stripped 4 bases from V and 5 bases from J, with 12 bases between. For the CDR3, the DNA is TGTGCCAGCAGCTGGAGGACGTCGGACGAGCAGTACTTC. Translation: CASSWRTSDEQYF.

This clone turned up a few times. The chain joins TRBV27 to TRBJ2-2; perhaps TRBD2 as D (5 bases). The length of the CDR3 is 11 residues. Germline V gives CDR1 MNHEY, CDR2 SMNVEV (reference sequence). V shed 11 bases and J shed 6 bases, with 10 bases lying between them. CDR3 sequence reads: CACMRAGELFF. CDR3 nucleotide sequence: TGTGCCTGCATGCGGGCCGGGGAGCTGTTTTTT.

This clone has only one observation. The chain employs TRBV30 and TRBJ1-1, with 7 bases matching TRBD1. The CDR3 covers 14 residues. The J segment lost 3 bases and the V segment lost 2 bases, leaving 6 bases of the junction unmatched. Per the germline V gene, CDR1 is GTSNPN and CDR2 is SVGIG (reference sequence). CDR3 in amino acids: CAWSNQGGDTEAFF. The CDR3 nucleotides read TGTGCCTGGAGTAATCAGGGGGGGGACACTGAAGCTTTCTTT.